This T cell receptor (beta chain) originates from a study of regulatory T cells in long-lasting Graves disease. Study conclusions and caveats: Relative to newly diagnosed Graves' patients, persistent ones had lower TCR diversity.

Note on this clonotype: Its matching antigen is unknown.

Time point denoted: newly diagnosed GD, antithyroid drugs for less than 3 months. TCR sequences were obtained from RNA taken from PBMCs. HTBI primers from iRepertoire and Arm-PCR of CDR3 regions yielded the TCR beta libraries. MiXCR was run by TCRdb on the multiplex PCR reads, yielding one entry per CDR3 protein. This sample yields about 360,000 distinct CDR3 sequences, of which 15% to 20% are seen a single time; around 20% belongs to the top ten. V gave up 5 bases and J gave up 0 bases, with 14 bases separating them. The CDR3 extends over 16 amino acids. The sample was also reused in another study, on T cells in Graves' hyperthyroidism and ophthalmopathy.

The sequences come from peripheral blood mononuclear cells (PBMCs), collected at new diagnosis, from a patient treated with antithyroid drugs. This receptor was taken from a woman under 30 with Graves disease. The chain joins TRBV12-3 or TRBV12-4 to TRBJ2-4; no clear D gene. The CDR3 coding sequence is TGTGCCAGCAGTCCACCCGGTAGATTAGCCAAAAACATTCAGTACTTC. Translating it yields CASSPPGRLAKNIQYF.